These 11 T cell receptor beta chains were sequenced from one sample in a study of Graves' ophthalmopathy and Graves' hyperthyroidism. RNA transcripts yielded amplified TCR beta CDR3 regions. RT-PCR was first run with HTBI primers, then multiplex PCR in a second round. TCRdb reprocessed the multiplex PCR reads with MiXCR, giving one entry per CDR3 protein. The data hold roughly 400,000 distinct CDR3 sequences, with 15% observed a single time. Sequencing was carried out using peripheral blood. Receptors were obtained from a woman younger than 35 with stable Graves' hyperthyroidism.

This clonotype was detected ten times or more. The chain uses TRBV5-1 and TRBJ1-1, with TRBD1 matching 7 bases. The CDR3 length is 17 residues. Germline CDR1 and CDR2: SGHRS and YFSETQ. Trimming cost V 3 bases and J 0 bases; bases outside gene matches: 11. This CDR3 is CASSWGDSPRMNTEAFF. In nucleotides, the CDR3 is TGCGCCAGCAGCTGGGGGGACAGTCCAAGGATGAACACTGAAGCTTTCTTT. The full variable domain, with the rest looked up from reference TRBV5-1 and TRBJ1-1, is KAGVTQTPRYLIKTRGQQVTLSCSPISGHRSVSWYQQTPGQGLQFLFEYFSETQRNKGNFPGRFSGRQFSNSRSEMNVSTLELGDSALYLCASSWGDSPRMNTEAFFGQGTRLTVV.

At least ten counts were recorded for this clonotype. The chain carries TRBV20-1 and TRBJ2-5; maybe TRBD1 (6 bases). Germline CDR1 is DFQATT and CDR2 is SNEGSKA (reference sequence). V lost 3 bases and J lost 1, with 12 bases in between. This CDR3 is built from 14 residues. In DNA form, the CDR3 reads TGCAGTGCTAGCCTGACAGGCCTCCAAGAGACCCAGTACTTC. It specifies CSASLTGLQETQYF.

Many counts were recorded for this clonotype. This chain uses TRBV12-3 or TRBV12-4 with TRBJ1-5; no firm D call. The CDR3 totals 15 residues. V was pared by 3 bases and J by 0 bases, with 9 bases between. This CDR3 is CASSFAGYSNQPQHF. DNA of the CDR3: TGTGCCAGCAGTTTCGCGGGGTATAGCAATCAGCCCCAGCATTTT.

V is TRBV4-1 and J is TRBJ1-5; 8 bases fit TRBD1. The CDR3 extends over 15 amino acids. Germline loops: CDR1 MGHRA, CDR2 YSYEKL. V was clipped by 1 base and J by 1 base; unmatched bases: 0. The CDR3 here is CASSQGDRSNQPQHF. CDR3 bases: TGCGCCAGCAGCCAAGGGGACAGGAGCAATCAGCCCCAGCATTTT.

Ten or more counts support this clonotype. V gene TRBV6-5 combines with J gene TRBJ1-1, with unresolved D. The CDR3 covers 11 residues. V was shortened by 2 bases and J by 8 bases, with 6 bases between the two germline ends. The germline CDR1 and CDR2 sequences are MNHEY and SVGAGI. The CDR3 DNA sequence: TGTGCCAGCAGTTACGGGCCAGAAGCTTTCTTT. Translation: CASSYGPEAFF.

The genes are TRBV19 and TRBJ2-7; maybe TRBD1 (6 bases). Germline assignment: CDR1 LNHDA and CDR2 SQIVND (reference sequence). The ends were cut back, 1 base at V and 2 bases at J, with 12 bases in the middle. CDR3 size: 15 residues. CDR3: CASSIAGGSTYEQYF. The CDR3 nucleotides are TGTGCCAGTAGTATAGCTGGGGGCTCTACCTACGAGCAGTACTTC.

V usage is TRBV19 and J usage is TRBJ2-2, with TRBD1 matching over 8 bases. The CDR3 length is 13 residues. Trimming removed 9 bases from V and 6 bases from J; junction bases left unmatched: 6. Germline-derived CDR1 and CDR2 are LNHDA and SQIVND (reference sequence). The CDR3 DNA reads TGTGCCAGGTCCCGGACAGGGCCCGGGGAGCTGTTTTTT. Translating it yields CARSRTGPGELFF.

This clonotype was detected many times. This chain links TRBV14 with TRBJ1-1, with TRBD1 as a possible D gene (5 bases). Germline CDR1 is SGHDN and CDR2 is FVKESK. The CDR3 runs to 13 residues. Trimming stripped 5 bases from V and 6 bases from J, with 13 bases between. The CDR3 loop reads CASSVRGLAEAFF. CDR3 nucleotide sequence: TGTGCCAGCAGCGTACGGGGGTTGGCTGAAGCTTTCTTT.

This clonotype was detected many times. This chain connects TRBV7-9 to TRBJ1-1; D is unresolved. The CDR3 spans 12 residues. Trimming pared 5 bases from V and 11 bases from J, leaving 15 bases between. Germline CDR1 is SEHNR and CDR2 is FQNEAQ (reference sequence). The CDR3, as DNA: TGTGCCAGCAGCCCTGCGAAGGGCAGTGCTTTCTTT. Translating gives CASSPAKGSAFF.

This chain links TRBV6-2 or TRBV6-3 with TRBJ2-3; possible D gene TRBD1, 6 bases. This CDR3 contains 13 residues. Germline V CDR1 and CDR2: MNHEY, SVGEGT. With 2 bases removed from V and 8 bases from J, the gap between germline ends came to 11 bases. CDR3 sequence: CASSYPLGGTQYF. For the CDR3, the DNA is TGTGCCAGCAGTTACCCACTAGGGGGTACGCAGTATTTT.

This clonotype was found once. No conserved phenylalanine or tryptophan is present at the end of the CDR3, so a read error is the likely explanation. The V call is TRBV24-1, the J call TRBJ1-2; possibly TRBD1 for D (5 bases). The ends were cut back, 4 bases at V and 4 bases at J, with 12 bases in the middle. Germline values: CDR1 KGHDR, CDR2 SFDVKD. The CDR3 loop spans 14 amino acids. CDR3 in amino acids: CATSEGDAVYGYTY. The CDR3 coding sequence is TGTGCCACCAGTGAGGGGGATGCCGTCTATGGCTACACCTAC.